This is a list of T cell receptor beta chains from one sample in a study of T cells in Graves' hyperthyroidism and ophthalmopathy. TCRdb independently ran MiXCR on the multiplex PCR reads; one entry per CDR3 protein. This sample has more than 300,000 distinct CDR3 sequences, with around a sixth found just once. Sequencing input: blood. The receptor source for this set is a man aged 18 to 30 with Graves' ophthalmopathy. The CDR3 runs from the conserved cysteine through the conserved F or W. A D gene is named only where the DNA matches it firmly. Only part of the rows carry a size: once, few, many, or a class if the clone is expanded.

clone_size	v_call	j_call	d_call	cdr3_length	cdr3_nt	cdr3_aa
many	TRBV7-8	TRBJ2-1	-	14	TGTGCCAGCAGCTCCCCGCAGGTTGGCTATGAGCAGTTCTTC	CASSSPQVGYEQFF
-	TRBV3-1	TRBJ2-3	TRBD2	17	TGTGCCAGCAGCCTCACCTCTTTAGGAGCGGGGGGCCTTGAGCGGTATTTT	CASSLTSLGAGGLERYF
many	TRBV3-1	TRBJ2-1	-	15	TGTGCCAGCAGCCAAGCGGCGGGGGCTTACAATGAGCAGTTCTTC	CASSQAAGAYNEQFF
-	TRBV6-2/TRBV6-3	TRBJ1-3	-	15	TGTGCCATCACGGATCGGCGGAGCTCTGGAAACACCATATATTTT	CAITDRRSSGNTIYF
-	TRBV28	TRBJ2-2	-	15	TGTGCCAGCAGGGGGGCAGGGGAGGGAACCGGGGAGCTGTTTTTT	CASRGAGEGTGELFF
many	TRBV24-1	TRBJ1-2	TRBD1	13	TGTGCCACCAGTTTAAGGGACAGGGATGGCTACACCTTC	CATSLRDRDGYTF
-	TRBV11-3	TRBJ2-2	-	20	TGTGCCAGCAGCAGTAGGGACGGCGCAGCCGCCCCCTCGAACACCGGGGAGCTGTTTTTT	CASSSRDGAAAPSNTGELFF
many	TRBV12-3/TRBV12-4	TRBJ1-1	TRBD1	13	TGTGCCAGCAGCAACAGGGGAGGAACTGAAGCTTTCTTT	CASSNRGGTEAFF
many	TRBV11-2	TRBJ2-2	TRBD2	17	TGTGCCAGCAGCTCCCGGTCCCTAGCGGGGGGGATCGGGGAGCTGTTTTTT	CASSSRSLAGGIGELFF
many	TRBV13	TRBJ1-6	TRBD1	14	TGTGCCAGCAGCTCACAGACAGGGCCTTCACCCCTCCACTTT	CASSSQTGPSPLHF
many	TRBV12-3/TRBV12-4	TRBJ2-5	-	14	TGTGCCAGCAGCCTCCGGGACTCTCGGAAGACCCAGTACTTC	CASSLRDSRKTQYF
-	TRBV6-1	TRBJ1-2	-	16	TGTGCCAGCAGTAAAGCAGGGAGATCGGATCACTATGGCTACACCTTC	CASSKAGRSDHYGYTF
many	TRBV2	TRBJ2-1	-	12	TGTGCCAGCACTGACACATACAATGAGCAGTTCTTC	CASTDTYNEQFF
many	TRBV10-3	TRBJ1-5	-	15	TGTGCCATCAGTGAGGGGATGGCGGTTGATCAGCCCCAGCATTTT	CAISEGMAVDQPQHF
few	TRBV7-9	TRBJ1-6	-	17	TGTGCCAGCAGCGAAACCTCCCTAGGTAGGGGAAATTCACCCCTCCACTTT	CASSETSLGRGNSPLHF
-	TRBV5-1	TRBJ2-7	-	14	TGCGCCAGCAGCTTGGTTTCGGGTTTCTACGAGCAGTACTTC	CASSLVSGFYEQYF
few	TRBV7-9	TRBJ2-1	-	14	TGTGCCAGCAGCTTGGGGTACAGGGCCAATGAGCAGTTCTTC	CASSLGYRANEQFF
-	TRBV7-8	TRBJ1-6	TRBD1	16	TGTGCCAGCAGAGCTAATCGGGGACAGGCGAATTCACCCCTCCACTTT	CASRANRGQANSPLHF
-	TRBV14	TRBJ2-2	-	16	TGTGCCAGCAGCCCGCTGACCTTTGACAGCTCCGGGGAGCTGTTTTTT	CASSPLTFDSSGELFF
many	TRBV3-1	TRBJ1-6	TRBD1	15	TGTGCCAGCAGCCCGTTCCGGGACAGAGATTCACCCCTCCACTTT	CASSPFRDRDSPLHF
many	TRBV2	TRBJ2-5	-	11	TGTGCCAGCAAATCAGAAAAGGCCCAGTACTTC	CASKSEKAQYF
few	TRBV7-9	TRBJ1-2	-	13	TGTGCCAGCAGCGTTAACACTAACTATGGCTACACCTTC	CASSVNTNYGYTF
few	TRBV4-1	TRBJ1-2	-	15	TGCGCCAGCAGCCATCCCACTGGGGGGGGCTATGGCTACACCTTC	CASSHPTGGGYGYTF
-	TRBV25-1	TRBJ1-6	-	15	TGTGCCAGCAGTAAAGTGGACAGAAATAATTCACCCCTCCACTTT	CASSKVDRNNSPLHF
-	TRBV5-5	TRBJ1-2	-	17	TGTGCCAGCAGCTTGTTCCCCACAGGAATCCTTAACTATGGCTACACCTTC	CASSLFPTGILNYGYTF
-	TRBV5-1	TRBJ1-1	TRBD1	17	TGCGCCAGCAGCTTGGCCGGGACAGGGGTAATGAACACTGAAGCTTTCTTT	CASSLAGTGVMNTEAFF
-	TRBV5-6	TRBJ2-5	TRBD1	14	TGTGCCAGCAGTCGACAGGGGGCGTGGGAGACCCAGTACTTC	CASSRQGAWETQYF
-	TRBV15	TRBJ2-7	-	12	TGTGCCACCAGCAGACATTACTACGAGCAGTACTTC	CATSRHYYEQYF
few	TRBV5-8	TRBJ2-5	TRBD1	14	TGTGCCAGCAGCTTAAACAGGGGATTGGAGACCCAGTACTTC	CASSLNRGLETQYF
many	TRBV29-1	TRBJ2-7	TRBD1	13	TGCAGCGTTTGTCGCGGGACAGGGACCGAGCAGTACTTC	CSVCRGTGTEQYF
many	TRBV6-1	TRBJ1-5	-	13	TGTGCCAGCAGACCCTCAGTCGATCAGCCCCAGCATTTT	CASRPSVDQPQHF
many	TRBV7-9	TRBJ2-3	TRBD1	15	TGTGCCAGCAGCTTAGCTGGGACAGGGGCAGATACGCAGTATTTT	CASSLAGTGADTQYF
many	TRBV6-1	TRBJ2-5	TRBD2	17	TGTGCCAGCAGTCGCCGCCCCGGGGGGGGAAATGAGGAGACCCAGTACTTC	CASSRRPGGGNEETQYF
-	TRBV28	TRBJ2-1	TRBD2	15	TGTGCCAGCAGCAGCGGGGCTAGCTCCTACAATGAGCAGTTCTTC	CASSSGASSYNEQFF
few	TRBV24-1	TRBJ2-1	TRBD2	17	TGTGCCACCAGTGACCCCGGGACTAGCGGGGCTTACAAAGAGCAGTTCTTC	CATSDPGTSGAYKEQFF
-	TRBV12-3/TRBV12-4	TRBJ1-1	TRBD1	16	TGTGCCAGCAGCGATCGCCGAGGGGGCCCAAACACTGAAGCTTTCTTT	CASSDRRGGPNTEAFF
-	TRBV20-1	TRBJ1-4	-	14	TGCAGTGCTGGCTCGGGTCCGGGGGGAGAAAAACTGTTTTTT	CSAGSGPGGEKLFF
few	TRBV19	TRBJ2-1	TRBD1	16	TGTGCCAGTAGTATAGGGGGACAGAGCTCCTACAATGAGCAGTCCTTC	CASSIGGQSSYNEQSF
-	TRBV12-3/TRBV12-4	TRBJ2-5	-	14	TGTGCCACCAGCCGGGACATGCGTCAAGAGACCCAGTACTTC	CATSRDMRQETQYF
few	TRBV27	TRBJ2-2	-	18	TGTGCCAGCAGCACTCCGGGGGGGGACAGCGCGAACACCGGGGAGCTGTTTTTT	CASSTPGGDSANTGELFF
few	TRBV15	TRBJ1-1	-	12	TGTGCCACCAGCAGAGATCGGGGATCGGCTTTCTTT	CATSRDRGSAFF
many	TRBV5-6	TRBJ1-2	-	13	TGTGCCAGCAGCTTGGTTCCCAACTATGGCTACACCTTC	CASSLVPNYGYTF
many	TRBV20-1	TRBJ1-5	TRBD1	15	TGCAGTGACTCATACGGGACAGGGGGTAGTCAGCCCCAGCATTTT	CSDSYGTGGSQPQHF
few	TRBV3-1	TRBJ2-3	-	14	TGTGCCAGCAGCCAAGCGGTAGGGCCAGATACGCAGTATTTT	CASSQAVGPDTQYF
many	TRBV10-3	TRBJ1-5	-	13	TGTGCCATCAGTGAGGTGGCAGCGAAGCCCCAGCATTTT	CAISEVAAKPQHF
many	TRBV7-3	TRBJ2-1	-	13	TGTGCCAGCAGCTCACCGGGGCACAATGAGCAGTTCTTC	CASSSPGHNEQFF
many	TRBV12-3/TRBV12-4	TRBJ1-2	-	14	TGTGCCAGCAGTTTAGGAGTTCCTAACTATGGCTACACCTTC	CASSLGVPNYGYTF
many	TRBV2	TRBJ1-2	-	13	TGTGCCAGCAGTGTTCAACCTAACTATGGCTACACCTTC	CASSVQPNYGYTF
many	TRBV10-2	TRBJ2-3	-	17	TGCGCCAGCAGTGGCGCCCTAGTAGTGTTCGGCACAGATACGCAGTATTTT	CASSGALVVFGTDTQYF
-	TRBV28	TRBJ1-1	-	13	TGTGCCAGTGGGGGGGTTCGGGACACTGAAGCTTTCTTT	CASGGVRDTEAFF